This TCR beta chain was sequenced in a study of blood T cell repertoires in COVID-19. As handled by the study authors: Quantification of nucleated cells was approximated via reference gene primer amplification. Generated by immunoSEQ multiplex PCR, the TCRdb table keeps only in-frame clones and is missing some. V, J and clone size derive from that table, while D and trimming were established from the DNA sequence. The data contain 140,000 or so clones, just under 85% of them singletons. Donors were grouped by their self-reported clinical history. Germline V gene lookup returns CDR1 LNHDA and CDR2 SQIVND (reference sequence). The V segment lost 3 bases and the J segment 9 bases; nucleotides outside the gene matches: 7. This CDR3 has 14 amino acids.

The material sequenced was PBMCs or T cells enriched from blood (not recorded which). The TCR comes from a woman aged 50 to 60 with acute COVID-19. This chain connects TRBV19 to TRBJ2-1; 8 nucleotides match TRBD2. The CDR3 reads CASSMVPGGSEQFF. The DNA of the CDR3 is TGTGCCAGTAGTATGGTGCCGGGAGGGAGTGAGCAGTTCTTC.